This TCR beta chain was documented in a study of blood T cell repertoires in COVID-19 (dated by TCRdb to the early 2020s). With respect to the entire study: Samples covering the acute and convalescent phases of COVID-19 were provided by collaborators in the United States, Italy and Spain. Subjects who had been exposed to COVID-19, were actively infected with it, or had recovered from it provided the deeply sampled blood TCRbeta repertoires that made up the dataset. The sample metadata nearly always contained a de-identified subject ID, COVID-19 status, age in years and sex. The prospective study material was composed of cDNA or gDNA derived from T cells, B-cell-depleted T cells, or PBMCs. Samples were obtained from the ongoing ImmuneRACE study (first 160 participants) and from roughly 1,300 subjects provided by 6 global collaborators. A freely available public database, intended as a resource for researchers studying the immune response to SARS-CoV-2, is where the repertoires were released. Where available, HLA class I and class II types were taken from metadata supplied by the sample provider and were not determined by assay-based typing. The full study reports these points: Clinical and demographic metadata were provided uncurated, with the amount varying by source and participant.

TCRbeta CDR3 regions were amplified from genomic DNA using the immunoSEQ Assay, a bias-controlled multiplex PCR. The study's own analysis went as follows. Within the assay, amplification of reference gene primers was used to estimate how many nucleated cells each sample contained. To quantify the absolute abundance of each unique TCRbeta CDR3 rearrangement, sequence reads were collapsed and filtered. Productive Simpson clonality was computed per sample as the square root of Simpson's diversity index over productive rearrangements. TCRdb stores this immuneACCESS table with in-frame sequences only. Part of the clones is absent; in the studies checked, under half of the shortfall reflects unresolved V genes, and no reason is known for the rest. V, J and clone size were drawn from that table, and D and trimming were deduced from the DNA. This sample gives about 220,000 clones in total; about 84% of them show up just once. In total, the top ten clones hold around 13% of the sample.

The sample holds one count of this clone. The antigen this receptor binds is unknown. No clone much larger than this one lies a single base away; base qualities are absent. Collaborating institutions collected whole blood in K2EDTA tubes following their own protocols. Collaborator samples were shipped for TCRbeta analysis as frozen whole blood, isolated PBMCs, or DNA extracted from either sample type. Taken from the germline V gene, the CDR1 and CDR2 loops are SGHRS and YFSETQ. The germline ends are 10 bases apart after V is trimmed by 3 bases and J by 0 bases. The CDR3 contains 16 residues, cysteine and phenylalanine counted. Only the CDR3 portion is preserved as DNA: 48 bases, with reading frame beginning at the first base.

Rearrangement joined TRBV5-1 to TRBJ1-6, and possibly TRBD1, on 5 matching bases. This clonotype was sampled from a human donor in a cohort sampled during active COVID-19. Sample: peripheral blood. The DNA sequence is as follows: TGCGCCAGCAGCTCTACAGGAGACTCCTATAATTCACCCCTCCACTTT. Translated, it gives CASSSTGDSYNSPLHF.